Listed below are T cell receptor beta chains from one sample, sequenced in a study of blood T cell repertoires in COVID-19. Repertoires were generated with immunoSEQ multiplex PCR, while TCRdb's copy carries only in-frame clones and drops some. The sample includes about 61,000 clones, more than 70% seen only once; the top ten take about 6.3%. Specimen: peripheral blood. The receptor set was obtained from a man in his sixties with acute or convalescent COVID-19. Both conserved end residues are part of each CDR3. A D gene is named only where the DNA matches it firmly. Part of the rows lack a size; the others show once, few, many or a class for expanded clones.

j_gene,abundance,v_gene,d_gene,CDR3aa,CDR3nt
TRBJ2-3,-,TRBV15,TRBD1,CATSRSRGTDTQYF,TGTGCCACCAGCAGATCCAGGGGGACAGATACGCAGTATTTT
TRBJ1-6,-,TRBV27,-,CASSPQGGLWDSPLHF,TGTGCCAGCAGTCCACAGGGCGGTCTTTGGGATTCACCCCTCCACTTT
TRBJ1-5,once,TRBV27,-,CASSPSAGFPNQPQHF,TGTGCCAGCAGTCCGTCTGCAGGGTTCCCTAATCAGCCCCAGCATTTT
TRBJ1-1,-,TRBV13,-,CASSPGLEAFF,TGTGCCAGCAGCCCCGGACTGGAAGCTTTCTTT
TRBJ1-2,-,TRBV20-1,-,CSASDNGYTF,TGCAGTGCTAGTGACAATGGCTACACCTTC
TRBJ1-2,-,TRBV7-2,TRBD1,CASSSIQGADGYTF,TGTGCCAGCAGCTCTATACAGGGGGCGGATGGCTACACCTTC
TRBJ1-6,-,TRBV28,-,CASSPDSSYNSPLHF,TGTGCCAGCAGTCCTGACAGCTCCTATAATTCACCCCTCCACTTT
TRBJ1-1,once,TRBV15,-,CATSKEQGLSTEAFF,TGTGCCACCAGCAAAGAACAGGGTCTTAGCACTGAAGCTTTCTTT
TRBJ1-2,-,TRBV6-2/TRBV6-3,TRBD1,CASSPRGNYGYTF,TGTGCCAGCAGTCCCAGGGGGAACTATGGCTACACCTTC
TRBJ1-1,-,TRBV24-1,-,CATRGRGEAFF,TGTGCCACCAGAGGCAGGGGTGAAGCTTTCTTT
TRBJ1-6,-,TRBV6-1,-,CASSDLSQGGRNSPLHF,TGTGCCAGCAGTGATCTATCCCAGGGTGGACGGAATTCACCCCTCCACTTT
TRBJ2-1,-,TRBV20-1,TRBD2,CSATEIAGGYNEQFF,TGCAGTGCTACTGAGATAGCGGGGGGCTACAATGAGCAGTTCTTC
TRBJ1-4,-,TRBV5-1,TRBD1,CASSPGQVVNEKLFF,TGCGCCAGCAGCCCGGGACAGGTCGTTAATGAAAAACTGTTTTTT
TRBJ1-1,-,TRBV15,TRBD1,CATRQDQGAVEAFF,TGTGCCACCAGACAAGATCAGGGGGCAGTTGAAGCTTTCTTT
TRBJ1-2,-,TRBV5-1,-,CASSLGQSNYGYTF,TGCGCCAGCAGCTTGGGACAGTCTAACTATGGCTACACCTTC
TRBJ1-1,-,TRBV18,-,CASSPLSDTNTEAFF,TGTGCCAGCTCACCTCTATCGGACACGAACACTGAAGCTTTCTTT
TRBJ1-1,few,TRBV2,-,CASSGGLPPTEAFF,TGTGCCAGCAGTGGGGGACTGCCCCCCACTGAAGCTTTCTTT
TRBJ2-1,-,TRBV4-3,TRBD2,CASSQEEWTSGGLNEQFF,TGCGCCAGCAGCCAAGAAGAATGGACTAGCGGGGGCCTTAATGAGCAGTTCTTC
TRBJ2-1,-,TRBV5-1,TRBD1,CASSLVPGGQGPNEQFF,TGCGCCAGCAGCTTGGTCCCCGGAGGACAGGGGCCGAATGAGCAGTTCTTC
TRBJ1-6,-,TRBV28,TRBD1,CASRPGQGARNSPLHF,TGTGCCAGCAGACCTGGACAGGGGGCTAGAAATTCACCCCTCCACTTT
TRBJ1-2,-,TRBV24-1,-,CATSESGGYTF,TGTGCCACCAGTGAGTCAGGGGGCTACACCTTC
TRBJ1-1,-,TRBV19,-,CASSSQRVVGTEAFF,TGTGCCAGTAGTAGCCAACGGGTTGTTGGCACTGAAGCTTTCTTT
TRBJ1-1,once,TRBV7-9,-,CASSPYQGGTEAFF,TGTGCCAGCAGCCCCTATCAGGGAGGCACTGAAGCTTTCTTT
TRBJ2-3,-,TRBV7-9,-,CASSSGRGWADTQYF,TGTGCCAGCAGCTCCGGCCGAGGGTGGGCAGATACGCAGTATTTT
TRBJ2-3,-,TRBV15,TRBD2,CATSSETSGKESFMADTQYF,TGTGCCACCAGCAGTGAGACTAGCGGAAAAGAATCCTTCATGGCAGATACGCAGTATTTT
TRBJ1-4,-,TRBV24-1,TRBD1,CATSDSGTGMGEKLFF,TGTGCCACCAGTGATAGCGGGACAGGGATGGGGGAAAAACTGTTTTTT
TRBJ2-3,-,TRBV9,TRBD2,CASSGHRGVSTDTQYF,TGTGCCAGCAGCGGGCACCGGGGGGTTTCCACAGATACGCAGTATTTT
TRBJ2-4,-,TRBV7-2,TRBD2,CASSPGTSGGTVLIQYF,TGTGCCAGCAGCCCAGGGACTAGCGGGGGAACCGTCCTAATTCAGTACTTC
TRBJ2-1,-,TRBV7-6,TRBD1,CASSLGTGKIGNEQFF,TGTGCCAGCAGCCTCGGGACAGGGAAAATAGGCAATGAGCAGTTCTTC
TRBJ2-5,-,TRBV2,-,CASTSGRRETQYF,TGTGCCAGCACCTCGGGAAGACGGGAGACCCAGTACTTC
TRBJ2-1,once,TRBV27,-,CASSLASSNEQFF,TGTGCCAGCAGCCTCGCAAGCTCGAATGAGCAGTTCTTC
TRBJ1-3,once,TRBV14,TRBD1,CASSLRQGSSGNTIYF,TGTGCCAGCAGCCTTCGACAGGGATCATCTGGAAACACCATATATTTT
TRBJ1-5,-,TRBV6-1,-,CASSEWGGKGSQHF,TGTGCCAGCAGTGAATGGGGGGGTAAGGGATCCCAGCATTTT
TRBJ2-7,-,TRBV5-1,-,CASSRGSSYEQYF,TGCGCCAGCAGCCGAGGGTCAAGCTACGAGCAGTACTTC
TRBJ1-1,-,TRBV18,TRBD1,CASSPTGGRNTEAFF,TGTGCCAGCTCACCTACAGGGGGGCGAAACACTGAAGCTTTCTTT
TRBJ2-7,-,TRBV5-1,TRBD2,CASSSHGGGPQYF,TGCGCCAGCAGCTCTCACGGGGGGGGGCCACAGTACTTC
TRBJ2-1,-,TRBV7-2,TRBD2,CASRLLAGGPRENEQFF,TGTGCCAGCAGGCTGTTAGCGGGGGGGCCGAGGGAGAATGAGCAGTTCTTC